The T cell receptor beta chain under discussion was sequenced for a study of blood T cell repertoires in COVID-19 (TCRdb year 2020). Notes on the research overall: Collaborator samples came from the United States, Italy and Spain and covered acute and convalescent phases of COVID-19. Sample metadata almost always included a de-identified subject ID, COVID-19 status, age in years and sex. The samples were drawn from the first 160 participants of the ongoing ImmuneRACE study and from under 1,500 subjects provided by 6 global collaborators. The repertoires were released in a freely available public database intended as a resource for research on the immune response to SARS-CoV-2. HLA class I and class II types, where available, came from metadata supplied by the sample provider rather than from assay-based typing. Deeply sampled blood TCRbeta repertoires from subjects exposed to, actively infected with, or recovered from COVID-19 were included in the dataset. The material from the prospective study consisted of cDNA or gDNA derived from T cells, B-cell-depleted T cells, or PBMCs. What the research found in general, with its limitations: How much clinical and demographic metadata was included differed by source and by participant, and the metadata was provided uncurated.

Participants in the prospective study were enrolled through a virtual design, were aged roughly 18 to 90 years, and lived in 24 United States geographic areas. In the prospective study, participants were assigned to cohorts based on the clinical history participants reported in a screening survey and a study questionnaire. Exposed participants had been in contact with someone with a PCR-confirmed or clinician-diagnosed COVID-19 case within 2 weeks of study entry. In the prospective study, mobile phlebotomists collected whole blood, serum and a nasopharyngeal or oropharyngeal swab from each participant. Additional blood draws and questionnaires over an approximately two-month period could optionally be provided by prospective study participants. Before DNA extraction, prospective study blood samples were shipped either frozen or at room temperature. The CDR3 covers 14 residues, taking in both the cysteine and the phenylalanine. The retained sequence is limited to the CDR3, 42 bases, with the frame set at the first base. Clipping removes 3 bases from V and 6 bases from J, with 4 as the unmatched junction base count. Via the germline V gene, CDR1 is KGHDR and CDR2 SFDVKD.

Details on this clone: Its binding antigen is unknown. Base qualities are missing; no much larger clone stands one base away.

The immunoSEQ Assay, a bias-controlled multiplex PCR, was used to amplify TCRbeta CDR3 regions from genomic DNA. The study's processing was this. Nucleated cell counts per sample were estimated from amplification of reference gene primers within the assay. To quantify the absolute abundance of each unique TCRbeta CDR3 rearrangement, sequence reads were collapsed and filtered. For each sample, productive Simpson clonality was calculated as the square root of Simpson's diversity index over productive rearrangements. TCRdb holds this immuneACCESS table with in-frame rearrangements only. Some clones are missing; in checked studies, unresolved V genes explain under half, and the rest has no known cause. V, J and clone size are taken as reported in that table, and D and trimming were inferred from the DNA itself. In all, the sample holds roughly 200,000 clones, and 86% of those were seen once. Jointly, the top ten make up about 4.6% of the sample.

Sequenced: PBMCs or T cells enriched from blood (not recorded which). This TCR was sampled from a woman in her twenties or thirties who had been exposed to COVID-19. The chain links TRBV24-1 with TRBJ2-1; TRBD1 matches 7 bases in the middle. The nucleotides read TGTGCCACCAGTGATACAGGGGAATCCAATGAGCAGTTCTTC. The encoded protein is CATSDTGESNEQFF.